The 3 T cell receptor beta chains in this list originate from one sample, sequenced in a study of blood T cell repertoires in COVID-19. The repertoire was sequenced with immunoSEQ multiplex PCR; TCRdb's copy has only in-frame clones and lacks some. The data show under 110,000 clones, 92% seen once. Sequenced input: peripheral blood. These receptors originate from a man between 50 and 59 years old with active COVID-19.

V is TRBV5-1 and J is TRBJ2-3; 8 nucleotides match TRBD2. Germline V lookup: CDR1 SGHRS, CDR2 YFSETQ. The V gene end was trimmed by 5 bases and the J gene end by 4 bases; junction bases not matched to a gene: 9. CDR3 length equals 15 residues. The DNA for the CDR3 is TGCGCCAGCAGGCTGGCTAGCGGGCCCTCAGATACGCAGTATTTT. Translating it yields CASRLASGPSDTQYF.

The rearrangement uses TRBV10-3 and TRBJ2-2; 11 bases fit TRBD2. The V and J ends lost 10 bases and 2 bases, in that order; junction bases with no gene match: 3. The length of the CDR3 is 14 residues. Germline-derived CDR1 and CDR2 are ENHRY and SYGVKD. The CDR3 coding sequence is TGTGCCAGCACTAGCGGGAGTAACACCGGGGAGCTGTTTTTT. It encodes CASTSGSNTGELFF.

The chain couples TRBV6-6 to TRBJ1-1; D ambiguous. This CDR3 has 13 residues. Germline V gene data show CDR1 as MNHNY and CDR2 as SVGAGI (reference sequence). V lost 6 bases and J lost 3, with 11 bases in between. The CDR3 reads CASSVERHTEAFF. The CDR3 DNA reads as TGTGCCAGCAGCGTGGAGAGGCACACTGAAGCTTTCTTT.